These T cell receptor beta chains were read from a single sample in a study of T cell responses to AZD1222 COVID-19 vaccine. The repertoire was sequenced with immunoSEQ multiplex PCR; TCRdb's copy has only in-frame clones and lacks some. The table includes 80,000 or so clones, roughly 80% detected once. Sample: peripheral blood, taken 28 days after the second dose of the MenACWY control vaccine. All receptors come from an adult who received the MenACWY meningococcal vaccine as a control. CDR3s include the opening cysteine and the closing phenylalanine or tryptophan. A row's size may be missing; if present it is once, few, many or a size class.

CDR3	J	size	length	V
CASSLGTGGFGYTF	TRBJ1-2	few	14	TRBV5-5
CASKGNSNEKLFF	TRBJ1-4	few	13	TRBV2
CASSLVAGGPTDTQYF	TRBJ2-3	NA	16	TRBV5-1
CASSEGKGRGGYTF	TRBJ1-2	NA	14	TRBV6-1
CSADADTQYF	TRBJ2-3	once	10	TRBV20-1
CSARFPGRSFF	TRBJ1-1	once	11	TRBV20-1
CASTLKNPHSPLHF	TRBJ1-6	NA	14	TRBV6-5
CASSLGVEARTDTQYF	TRBJ2-3	once	16	TRBV7-6
CATSQGSSGNTIYF	TRBJ1-3	NA	14	TRBV15
CASSGPGQLFILAKNIQYF	TRBJ2-4	NA	19	TRBV21-1
CASSIAATSNQPQHF	TRBJ1-5	NA	15	TRBV7-2
CASSFQGDIQYF	TRBJ2-4	NA	12	TRBV12-3/TRBV12-4
CASSVVGNGYTF	TRBJ1-2	NA	12	TRBV6-2/TRBV6-3
CASSEGDSSYGYTF	TRBJ1-2	NA	14	TRBV9
CASSIGLLGIRADTQYF	TRBJ2-3	NA	17	TRBV19
CAWNGAVDTEAFF	TRBJ1-1	NA	13	TRBV30
CASSPDRGGHGQYF	TRBJ2-7	NA	14	TRBV5-1
CASSRQGGASDTQYF	TRBJ2-3	once	15	TRBV2
CASAHYNEQFF	TRBJ2-1	NA	11	TRBV6-5
CASSQEGVGTEAFF	TRBJ1-1	once	14	TRBV3-1/TRBV3-2
CASSLTLQETQYF	TRBJ2-5	NA	13	TRBV6-5
CASSDPFSRELFF	TRBJ2-2	NA	13	TRBV6-1
CASRLRPGGYGYTF	TRBJ1-2	NA	14	TRBV6-5
CASSAWVGELFF	TRBJ2-2	NA	12	TRBV7-9
CASSRRGTESYEQYF	TRBJ2-7	NA	15	TRBV19
CASSVSGFRGTDTQYF	TRBJ2-3	NA	16	TRBV9
CASSFSVGTGELFF	TRBJ2-2	NA	14	TRBV4-3
CASSGDGSRGSPLHF	TRBJ1-6	NA	15	TRBV6-6
CASRSTGKDAEAFF	TRBJ1-1	NA	14	TRBV2
CASRTGSLLGAQHF	TRBJ1-5	NA	14	TRBV6-5
CASSERHQPQHF	TRBJ1-5	NA	12	TRBV6-6
CASSQQSSYNSPLHF	TRBJ1-6	NA	15	TRBV5-5
CASGFSIAGTGGRFGNQPQHF	TRBJ1-5	NA	21	TRBV12-5
CSVDARGLTDTQYF	TRBJ2-3	NA	14	TRBV29-1
CASSLLSGDTQYF	TRBJ2-3	NA	13	TRBV7-9
CASSYSGGPNTEAFF	TRBJ1-1	NA	15	TRBV6-5
CASSFSTDTQYF	TRBJ2-3	NA	12	TRBV7-9
CSVETGWEEKLFF	TRBJ1-4	few	13	TRBV29-1
CASSYLGTVGSEAFF	TRBJ1-1	NA	15	TRBV7-8
CASSPLGQGRYSYYGYTF	TRBJ1-2	few	18	TRBV6-2/TRBV6-3
CSASGAGGGTEAFF	TRBJ1-1	NA	14	TRBV20-1
CSVGGAESNYGYTF	TRBJ1-2	once	14	TRBV29-1
CASSFNSNQPQHF	TRBJ1-5	NA	13	TRBV12-3/TRBV12-4
CASRGQGDIQPQHF	TRBJ1-5	NA	14	TRBV19
CASSLNRDSRGEQYF	TRBJ2-7	NA	15	TRBV5-5
CASRVRFGDSPLHF	TRBJ1-6	NA	14	TRBV7-2
CASGGGAGEKLFF	TRBJ1-4	NA	13	TRBV4-2
CASRETGTDTQYF	TRBJ2-3	NA	13	TRBV6-5
CASSPQGDGEKLFF	TRBJ1-4	NA	14	TRBV7-8
CASSFPGQGGQPQHF	TRBJ1-5	NA	15	TRBV28
CASSDRQGGDEQYF	TRBJ2-7	NA	14	TRBV2
CASSNRNTDTQYF	TRBJ2-3	NA	13	TRBV19
CASSLYQGLETQYF	TRBJ2-5	NA	14	TRBV7-8
CASSPRRLAGGSSEQFF	TRBJ2-1	few	17	TRBV7-2
CASKTREGHYNEQFF	TRBJ2-1	NA	15	TRBV6-5
CASNPRGNTGELFF	TRBJ2-2	once	14	TRBV19